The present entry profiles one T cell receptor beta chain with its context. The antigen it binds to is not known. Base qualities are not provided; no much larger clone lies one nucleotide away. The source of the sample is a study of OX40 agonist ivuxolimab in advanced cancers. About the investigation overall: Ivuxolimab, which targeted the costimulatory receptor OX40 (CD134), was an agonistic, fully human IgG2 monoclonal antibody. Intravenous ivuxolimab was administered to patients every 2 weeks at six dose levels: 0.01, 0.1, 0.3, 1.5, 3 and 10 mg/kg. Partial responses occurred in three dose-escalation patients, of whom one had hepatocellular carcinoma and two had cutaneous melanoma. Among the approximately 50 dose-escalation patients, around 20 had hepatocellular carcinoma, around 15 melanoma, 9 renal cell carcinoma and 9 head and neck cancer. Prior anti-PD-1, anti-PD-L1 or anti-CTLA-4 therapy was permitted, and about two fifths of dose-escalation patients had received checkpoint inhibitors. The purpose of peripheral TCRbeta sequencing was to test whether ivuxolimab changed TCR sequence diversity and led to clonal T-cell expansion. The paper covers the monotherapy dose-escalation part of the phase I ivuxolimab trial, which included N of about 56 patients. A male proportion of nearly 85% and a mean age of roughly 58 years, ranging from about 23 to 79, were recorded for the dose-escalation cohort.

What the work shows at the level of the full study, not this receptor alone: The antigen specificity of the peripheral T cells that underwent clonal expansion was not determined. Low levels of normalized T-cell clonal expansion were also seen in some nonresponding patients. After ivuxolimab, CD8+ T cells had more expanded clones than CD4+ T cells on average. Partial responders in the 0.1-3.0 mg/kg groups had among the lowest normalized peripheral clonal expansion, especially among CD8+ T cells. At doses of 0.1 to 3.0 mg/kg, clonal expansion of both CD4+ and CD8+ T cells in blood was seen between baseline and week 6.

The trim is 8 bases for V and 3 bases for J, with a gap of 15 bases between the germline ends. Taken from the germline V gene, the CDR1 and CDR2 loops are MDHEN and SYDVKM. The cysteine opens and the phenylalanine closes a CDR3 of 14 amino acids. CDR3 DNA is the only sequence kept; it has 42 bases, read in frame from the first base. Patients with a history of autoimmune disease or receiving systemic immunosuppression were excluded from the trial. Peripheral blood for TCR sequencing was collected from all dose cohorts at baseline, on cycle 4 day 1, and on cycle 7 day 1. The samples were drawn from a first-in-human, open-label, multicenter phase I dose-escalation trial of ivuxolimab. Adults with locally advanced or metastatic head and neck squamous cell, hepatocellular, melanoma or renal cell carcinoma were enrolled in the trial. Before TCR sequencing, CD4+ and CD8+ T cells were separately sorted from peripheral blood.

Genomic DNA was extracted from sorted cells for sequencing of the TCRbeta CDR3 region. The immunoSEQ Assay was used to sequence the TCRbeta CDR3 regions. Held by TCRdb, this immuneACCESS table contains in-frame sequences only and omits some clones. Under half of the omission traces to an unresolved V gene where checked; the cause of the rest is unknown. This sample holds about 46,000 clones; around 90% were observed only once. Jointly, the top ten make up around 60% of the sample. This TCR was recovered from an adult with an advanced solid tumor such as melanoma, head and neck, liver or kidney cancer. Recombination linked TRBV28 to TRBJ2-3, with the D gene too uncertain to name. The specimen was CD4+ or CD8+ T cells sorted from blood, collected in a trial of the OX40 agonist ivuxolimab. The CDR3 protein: CASGLVIGTDTQYF. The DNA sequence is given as TGTGCCAGCGGGTTGGTGATTGGGACAGATACGCAGTATTTT.